This T cell receptor (beta chain) derives from a study of blood T cell repertoires in COVID-19. On the study more broadly: The analysed material was cDNA or gDNA that came from T cells, B-cell-depleted T cells, or PBMCs.

Authors' methods: Cell counts per sample came from amplifying reference gene primers. The assay was immunoSEQ multiplex PCR, and TCRdb's table has in-frame clones only and misses some. V and J calls and clone size are copied from that table; D and trimming were computed from the DNA. The sample includes about 170,000 clones, under 80% of them seen just once. The sequence was obtained from an elderly woman with acute or convalescent COVID-19. Sequencing input: peripheral blood.

This chain's CDR3 is CASSGRSEGYGYTF. The CDR3 DNA follows: TGTGCCAGCAGCGGGAGGTCGGAGGGCTATGGCTACACCTTC. This chain joins TRBV9 and TRBJ1-2; D gene uncertain. The length of the CDR3 is 14 residues. Germline V gene sequence: CDR1 SGDLS, CDR2 YYNGEE. Trimming took off 3 bases at V and 4 bases at J, with 13 bases between the two ends.